Listed here are 5 T cell receptor beta chains from one sample, sequenced in a study of cytomegalovirus exposure and HLA in healthy donors. The study ran its PCR with 60 Vbeta and 13 Jbeta primers. Only in-frame clones appear in the TCRdb table, and some are missing; sequencing was by immunoSEQ multiplex PCR. Here the sample spans around 140,000 clones, more than 75% being singletons. Sequencing used PBMCs. The receptors derive from a woman aged 25-40 years in good health and CMV-seronegative.

The CDR3 sequence: CASSKQGNTEAFF. In DNA form, the CDR3 reads TGTGCCAGCAGTAAACAGGGGAACACTGAAGCTTTCTTT. This chain links TRBV11-2 with TRBJ1-1, with D perhaps TRBD1 (6 bases). The germline gives CDR1 SGHAT, CDR2 FQNNGV. The length of the CDR3 is 13 residues. V was clipped by 6 bases and J by 1 base, with 9 bases between them.

This chain links TRBV27 with TRBJ2-7, with D tentatively TRBD2 (6 bases). Trimming took off 5 bases at V and 5 bases at J, with 13 bases between the two ends. Per the germline V gene, CDR1 is MNHEY and CDR2 is SMNVEV (reference sequence). This CDR3 contains 13 residues. The CDR3 spells CASSRGTPDEQYF. In DNA, the CDR3 is TGTGCCAGCAGTCGGGGGACTCCAGACGAGCAGTACTTC.

The chain recombines TRBV10-2 with TRBJ2-1, with no clear D. Per the germline V gene, CDR1 is WSHSY and CDR2 is SAAADI. Trimming shortened V by 5 bases and J by 0 bases, and 14 bases separated the two germline ends. This CDR3 has 16 residues. The CDR3 DNA is TGCGCCAGCAGTCTTACCTCACCGAGCTCCTACAATGAGCAGTTCTTC. Protein: CASSLTSPSSYNEQFF.

The chain links TRBV6-5 to TRBJ1-1, with a weak D call TRBD1 (6 bases). The CDR3 spans 15 residues. Trimming cost V 0 bases and J 3 bases, with 11 bases left between them. Germline V gene sequence: CDR1 MNHEY, CDR2 SVGAGI. In nucleotides, the CDR3 is TGTGCCAGCAGTTACTCGAACAGGGCATACACTGAAGCTTTCTTT. It translates to CASSYSNRAYTEAFF.

V and J are TRBV6-5 and TRBJ2-1, with TRBD2 matching over 11 bases. Trimming cost V 6 bases and J 7 bases; bases outside gene matches: 5. The germline V gene encodes CDR1 MNHEY and CDR2 SVGAGI. This CDR3 contains 14 residues. For the CDR3, the DNA is TGTGCCAGCAGATCCGGGACTAGCGGAAATGAGCAGTTCTTC. It codes for CASRSGTSGNEQFF.